This TCR beta chain was recorded in a study of blood T cell repertoires in COVID-19. Some clones are missing from TCRdb's copy, which holds only in-frame ones; the method was immunoSEQ multiplex PCR. The sample contains about 280,000 clones, roughly 91% of which appear only once. This clone appeared a single time. Germline CDR1 is SGHTA and CDR2 is FQGTGA. V gave up 2 bases and J gave up 6 bases, with 8 bases separating them. The CDR3 spans 14 residues. Donors in Cohort 3 who had recovered were those with two negative PCRs, healthcare professional clearance, or resolution of their symptoms. The V gene is TRBV7-3, the J gene TRBJ1-6; D possibly corresponds to TRBD1 (6 bases). The sample was PBMCs or T cells enriched from blood (not recorded which). The source of this sequence is a woman aged 55-70 years who had recovered from COVID-19. Written as DNA, the CDR3 is TGTGCCAGCAGCTTAGGGGGCCCTAATTCACCCCTCCACTTT. It translates to CASSLGGPNSPLHF.